These T cell receptor beta chains were read from a single sample in a study of blood T cells in healthy people across ages. One entry per CDR3 protein results from TCRdb running MiXCR on the 5' RACE reads. Counted here are hundreds of thousands of distinct CDR3 sequences, around two fifths occurring once; the ten biggest clones make up about 19%. Sequences were obtained from blood. The receptor set was obtained from a man aged 55 to 70 in good health. Each CDR3 is given with its conserved first and last residue. A D gene is named only where the DNA matches it firmly. Size is stated for part of the rows, as once, few or many counts, or as a class when the clone is expanded.

many	TRBV7-9	TRBJ1-1	-	CASRLEGDYTEAFF	TGTGCCAGCAGACTTGAGGGGGATTACACTGAAGCTTTCTTT
few	TRBV5-4	TRBJ2-1	-	CASSIDRHNEQFF	TGTGCCAGCAGCATCGACAGGCACAATGAGCAGTTCTTC
-	TRBV4-1	TRBJ1-1	TRBD1	CASSQGLDRVTEAFF	TGCGCCAGCAGCCAAGGGTTGGACAGGGTGACTGAAGCTTTCTTT
many	TRBV4-1	TRBJ2-4	TRBD1	CASTGTGSTNVQYF	TGCGCCAGCACCGGGACAGGGTCAACGAATGTTCAGTACTTC
-	TRBV7-9	TRBJ2-7	TRBD2	CASSSLRRGGEQYF	TGTGCCAGCAGCAGCCTCCGTCGGGGGGGCGAGCAGTACTTC
-	TRBV20-1	TRBJ2-2	TRBD1	CSASPTGVPAGELFF	TGCAGTGCTAGCCCGACAGGGGTTCCCGCCGGGGAGCTGTTTTTT
few	TRBV2	TRBJ2-7	TRBD1	CASTNDRGYYEQYF	TGTGCCAGCACTAACGACAGGGGATACTACGAGCAGTACTTC
-	TRBV5-1	TRBJ2-5	TRBD1	CASSLEGQGRETQYF	TGCGCCAGCAGCTTGGAAGGACAGGGCCGGGAGACCCAGTACTTC
-	TRBV7-2	TRBJ2-1	-	CASSLNGRGLYNEQFF	TGTGCCAGCAGCTTAAACGGGAGGGGGCTATACAATGAGCAGTTCTTC
few	TRBV6-2/TRBV6-3	TRBJ2-7	-	CASSYSGLPLTYEQYF	TGTGCCAGCAGTTACTCCGGCCTCCCCTTGACGTACGAGCAGTACTTC
-	TRBV13	TRBJ2-3	TRBD2	CASTKAGGGTDTQYF	TGTGCCAGCACTAAAGCGGGGGGCGGCACAGATACGCAGTATTTT
-	TRBV7-9	TRBJ1-2	-	CASSLGGGGDSYTF	TGTGCCAGCAGCTTAGGGGGCGGCGGGGACAGCTACACCTTC
many	TRBV5-5	TRBJ2-1	-	CASIFERYPPYNEQFF	TGTGCCAGCATCTTCGAAAGGTACCCACCTTACAATGAGCAGTTCTTC
few	TRBV5-1	TRBJ2-7	-	CASSPDSDEQYF	TGCGCCAGCAGTCCGGACAGCGACGAGCAGTACTTC
-	TRBV3-1	TRBJ1-4	-	CASSPKGGSNEKLFF	TGTGCCAGCAGCCCCAAAGGCGGTTCTAATGAAAAACTGTTTTTT
-	TRBV7-2	TRBJ2-5	-	CASSPKSVPGGETQYF	TGTGCCAGCAGCCCTAAATCTGTACCAGGGGGGGAGACCCAGTACTTC
-	TRBV5-1	TRBJ2-1	-	CASTFPRGSSSDEQFF	TGCGCCAGCACCTTCCCGAGGGGGTCTAGTAGCGATGAGCAGTTCTTC
once	TRBV10-3	TRBJ2-5	TRBD2	CAVSGRSGANQETQYF	TGTGCCGTCAGTGGGCGTAGCGGGGCGAACCAAGAGACCCAGTACTTC
few	TRBV12-3/TRBV12-4	TRBJ1-2	-	CASRQGIYGYTF	TGTGCCAGCAGACAGGGTATCTATGGCTACACCTTC
-	TRBV5-1	TRBJ2-3	-	CASSLEGPNTDTQYF	TGCGCCAGCAGCTTGGAGGGACCCAACACAGATACGCAGTATTTT
few	TRBV4-3	TRBJ2-1	-	CASSQEVAWNSYNEQFF	TGCGCCAGCAGCCAAGAGGTAGCGTGGAACTCCTACAATGAGCAGTTCTTC
-	TRBV3-1	TRBJ1-3	TRBD1	CASSQDFGTVSGNTIYF	TGTGCCAGCAGCCAAGATTTTGGGACAGTCTCTGGAAACACCATATATTTT
-	TRBV14	TRBJ2-4	TRBD2	CASAGGNIQYF	TGTGCCAGCGCGGGGGGAAACATTCAGTACTTC